The clone carrying this TCR beta chain was observed at least ten times. Antigen: not known. CDR1 and CDR2 from the germline V gene are MNHEY and SVGAGI. Trimming took 2 bases from V and 2 from J; bases not matched to a gene: 3. The length of the CDR3 is 15 residues. There were no patients who had received any treatment before thyroid surgery. MiXCR re-clonotyped the PCR reads for TCRdb. The repertoire holds about 25,000 clones, approximately 24% seen once, with approximately 7.5% in the top ten. These data are taken from a study of metastatic and nonmetastatic thyroid tumors. Turning to the study itself: A comparison of repertoires was made across blood and tumor or nodule tissue from malignant and benign thyroid patients.

Overall study findings and caveats: Malignant tumors reportedly showed significantly higher TCR beta diversity than benign nodules in both blood and tumor.

The chain links TRBV6-5 to TRBJ2-5; 9 bases align to TRBD1. The sequence was obtained from a female donor with papillary thyroid cancer or a benign thyroid nodule (not recorded which). Some clones in this sample may be carry-over from other donors' samples. Sequenced: blood. This chain's CDR3 is CASSYGTGTQETQYF. The CDR3 DNA reads as TGTGCCAGCAGTTACGGGACAGGGACGCAAGAGACCCAGTACTTC.